This T cell receptor (beta chain) was found in a study of CD8+ T cells in alopecia areata. Concerning this clone: Its target is unknown.

cDNA prepared by RNA extraction and subsequent reverse transcription served as the template for sequencing. Clones were sequenced by immunoSEQ multiplex PCR, and TCRdb holds only the in-frame ones, with some missing. The table lists 150,000 to 200,000 clones, around 64% of them singletons. CDR1 is SGHRS, CDR2 YFSETQ, per germline. The V gene lost 1 base and the J gene lost 2 bases, with 8 bases spanning the gap. There are 14 residues in the CDR3. Whole-study findings and limits: Patients shared TCRs less clearly than mice did, possibly owing to HLA.

Specimen: CD8+ T cells sorted from blood, collected at week 0. This sequence originates from a human donor with alopecia areata. The chain combines TRBV5-1 with TRBJ2-3; no firm D call. As DNA, the CDR3 is TGCGCCAGCAGCTTGAGACCAAACACAGATACGCAGTATTTT. The encoded protein is CASSLRPNTDTQYF.